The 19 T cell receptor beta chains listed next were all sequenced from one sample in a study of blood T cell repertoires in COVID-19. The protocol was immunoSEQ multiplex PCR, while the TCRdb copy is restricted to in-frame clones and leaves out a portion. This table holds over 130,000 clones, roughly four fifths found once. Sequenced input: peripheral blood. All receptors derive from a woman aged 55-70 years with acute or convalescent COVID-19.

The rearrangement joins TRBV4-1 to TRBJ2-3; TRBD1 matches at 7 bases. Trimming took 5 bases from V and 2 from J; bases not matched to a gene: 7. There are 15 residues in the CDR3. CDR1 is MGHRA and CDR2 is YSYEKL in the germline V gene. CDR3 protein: CASSYTGVPTDTQYF. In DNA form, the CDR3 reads TGCGCCAGCAGCTACACAGGGGTACCCACAGATACGCAGTATTTT.

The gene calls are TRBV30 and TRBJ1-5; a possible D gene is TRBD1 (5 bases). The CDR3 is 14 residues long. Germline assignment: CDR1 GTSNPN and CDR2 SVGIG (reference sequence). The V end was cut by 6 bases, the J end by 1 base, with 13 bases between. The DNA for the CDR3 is TGTGCCTGTCGGAGTGGGGGGAGCAATCAGCCCCAGCATTTT. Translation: CACRSGGSNQPQHF.

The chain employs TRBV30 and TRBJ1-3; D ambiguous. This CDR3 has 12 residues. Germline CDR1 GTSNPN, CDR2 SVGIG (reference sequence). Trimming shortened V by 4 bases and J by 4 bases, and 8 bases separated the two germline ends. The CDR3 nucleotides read TGTGCCTGGACCGGAGGAGGAAACACCATATATTTT. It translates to CAWTGGGNTIYF.

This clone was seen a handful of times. CDR3 amino acids: CSVWLHREKTEAFF. In nucleotides, the CDR3 is TGCAGCGTTTGGCTCCACAGGGAAAAAACTGAAGCTTTCTTT. V is TRBV29-1 and J is TRBJ1-1; perhaps TRBD1 as D (6 bases). The CDR3 runs 14 residues. CDR1 and CDR2 from the germline V gene are SQVTM and ANQGSEA. V lost 5 bases and J 5 bases, leaving 18 bases between the germline ends. Drawing the rest from reference TRBV29-1 and TRBJ1-1, the complete variable domain is SAVISQKPSRDICQRGTSLTIQCQVDSQVTMMFWYRQQPGQSLTLIATANQGSEATYESGFVIDKFPISRPNLTFSTLTVSNMSPEDSSIYLCSVWLHREKTEAFFGQGTRLTVV.

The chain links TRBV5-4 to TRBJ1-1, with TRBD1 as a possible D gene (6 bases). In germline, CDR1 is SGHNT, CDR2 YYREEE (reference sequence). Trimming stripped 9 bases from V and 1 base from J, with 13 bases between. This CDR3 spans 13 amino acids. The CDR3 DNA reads TGTGCCATGCACAGGGCGGGGAACACTGAAGCTTTCTTT. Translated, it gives CAMHRAGNTEAFF. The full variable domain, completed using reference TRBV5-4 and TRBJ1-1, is ETGVTQSPTHLIKTRGQQVTLRCSSQSGHNTVSWYQQALGQGPQFIFQYYREEENGRGNFPPRFSGLQFPNYSSELNVNALELDDSALYLCAMHRAGNTEAFFGQGTRLTVV.

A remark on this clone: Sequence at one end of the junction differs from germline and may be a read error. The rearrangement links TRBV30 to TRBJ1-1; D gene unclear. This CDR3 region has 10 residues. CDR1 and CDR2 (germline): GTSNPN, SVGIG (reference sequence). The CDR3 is CAWSDTEAFF. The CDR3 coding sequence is TGTGCCTGGAGTGACACCGAAGCTTTCTTT.

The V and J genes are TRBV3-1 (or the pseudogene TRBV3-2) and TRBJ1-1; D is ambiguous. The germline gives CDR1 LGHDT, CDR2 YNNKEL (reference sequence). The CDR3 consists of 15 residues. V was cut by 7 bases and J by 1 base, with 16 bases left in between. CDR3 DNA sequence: TGTGCCAGCACCCCGCCCGGCGGGGAGAACACTGAAGCTTTCTTT. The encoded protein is CASTPPGGENTEAFF.

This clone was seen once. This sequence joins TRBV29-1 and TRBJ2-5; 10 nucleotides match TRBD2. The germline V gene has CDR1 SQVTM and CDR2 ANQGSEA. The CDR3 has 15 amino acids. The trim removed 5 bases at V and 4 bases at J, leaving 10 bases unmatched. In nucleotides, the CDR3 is TGCAGCGTTCAGCCCCACGCTAGCGGGAGAGAGACCCAGTACTTC. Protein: CSVQPHASGRETQYF.

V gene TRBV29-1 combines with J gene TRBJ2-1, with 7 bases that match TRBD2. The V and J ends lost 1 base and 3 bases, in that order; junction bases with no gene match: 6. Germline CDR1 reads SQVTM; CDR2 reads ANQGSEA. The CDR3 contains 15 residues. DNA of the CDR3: TGCAGCGTTGAAGGGTGGCGGGAGAACTACAATGAGCAGTTCTTC. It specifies CSVEGWRENYNEQFF.

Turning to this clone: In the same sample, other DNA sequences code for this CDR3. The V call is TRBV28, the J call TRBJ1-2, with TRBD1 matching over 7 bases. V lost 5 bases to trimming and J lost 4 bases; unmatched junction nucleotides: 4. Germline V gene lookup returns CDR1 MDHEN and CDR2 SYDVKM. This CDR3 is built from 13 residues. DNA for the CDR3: TGTGCCAGCAGTCTTCGGGACAGCTATGGCTACACCTTC. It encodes CASSLRDSYGYTF.

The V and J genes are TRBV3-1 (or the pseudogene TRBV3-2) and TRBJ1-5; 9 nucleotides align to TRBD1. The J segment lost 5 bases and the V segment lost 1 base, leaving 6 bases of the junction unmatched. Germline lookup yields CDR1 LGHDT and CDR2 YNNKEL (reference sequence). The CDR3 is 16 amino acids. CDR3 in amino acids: CASSQGSTGGYQPQHF. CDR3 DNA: TGTGCCAGCAGCCAAGGTTCGACAGGGGGTTATCAGCCCCAGCATTTT.

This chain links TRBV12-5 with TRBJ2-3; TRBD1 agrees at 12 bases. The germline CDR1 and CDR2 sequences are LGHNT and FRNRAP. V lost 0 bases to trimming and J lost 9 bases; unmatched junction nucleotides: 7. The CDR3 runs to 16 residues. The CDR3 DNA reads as TGTGCTAGTGGTTTGGTACTTGGGGACAGGGGGCAAACGCAGTATTTT. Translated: CASGLVLGDRGQTQYF.

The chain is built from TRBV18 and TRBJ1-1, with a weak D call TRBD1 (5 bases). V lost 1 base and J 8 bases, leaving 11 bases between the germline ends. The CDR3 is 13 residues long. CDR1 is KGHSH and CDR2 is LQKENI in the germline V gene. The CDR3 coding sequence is TGTGCCAGCTCACCACAGGAGGGGAGCGAAGCTTTCTTT. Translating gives CASSPQEGSEAFF.

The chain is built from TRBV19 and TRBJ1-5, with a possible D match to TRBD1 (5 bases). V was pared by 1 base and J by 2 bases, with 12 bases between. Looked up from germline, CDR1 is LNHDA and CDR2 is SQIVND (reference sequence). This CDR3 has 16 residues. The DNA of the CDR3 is TGTGCCAGTAGTATAGGCGGGGGAACGGGCAATCAGCCCCAGCATTTT. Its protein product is CASSIGGGTGNQPQHF.

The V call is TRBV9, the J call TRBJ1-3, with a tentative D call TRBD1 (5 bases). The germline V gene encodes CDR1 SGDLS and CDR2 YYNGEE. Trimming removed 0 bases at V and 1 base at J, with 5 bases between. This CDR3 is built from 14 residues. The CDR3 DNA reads TGTGCCAGCAGCGTAGAGGGGTCTGGAAACACCATATATTTT. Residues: CASSVEGSGNTIYF.

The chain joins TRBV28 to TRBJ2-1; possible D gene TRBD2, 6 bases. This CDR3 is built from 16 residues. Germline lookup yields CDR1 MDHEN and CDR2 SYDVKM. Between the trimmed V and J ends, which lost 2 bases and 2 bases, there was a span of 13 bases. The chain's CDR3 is CASSLIGGLAYNEQFF. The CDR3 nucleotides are TGTGCCAGCAGTTTAATTGGAGGGTTGGCCTACAATGAGCAGTTCTTC.

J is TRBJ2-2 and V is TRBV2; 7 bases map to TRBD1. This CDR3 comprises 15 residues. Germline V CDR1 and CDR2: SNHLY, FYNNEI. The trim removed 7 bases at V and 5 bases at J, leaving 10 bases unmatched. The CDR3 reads CASTKQGSLTGELFF. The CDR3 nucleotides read TGTGCCAGCACCAAACAGGGGTCCCTTACCGGGGAGCTGTTTTTT.

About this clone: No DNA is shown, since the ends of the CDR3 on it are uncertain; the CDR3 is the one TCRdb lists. CDR3 sequence: CASGWGKGTSGSYF. The rearrangement uses TRBV2 and TRBJ2-5; the D call of TRBD2 is as the table states it, not checked on the DNA. The germline V gene has CDR1 SNHLY and CDR2 FYNNEI. Counting both end residues, the CDR3 totals 14 amino acids.

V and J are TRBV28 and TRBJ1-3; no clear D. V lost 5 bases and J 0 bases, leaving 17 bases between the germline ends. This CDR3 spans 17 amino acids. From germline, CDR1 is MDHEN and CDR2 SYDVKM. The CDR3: CASSPPGGKHSGNTIYF. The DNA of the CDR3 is TGTGCCAGCAGTCCCCCCGGAGGAAAACACTCTGGAAACACCATATATTTT.